The 2 T cell receptor beta chains presented below share a single source sample, sequenced in a study of T cell repertoires in cytomegalovirus infection. TCRdb analysed the reads with MiXCR anew, one entry per CDR3 protein. The profile shows roughly 990,000 distinct CDR3 sequences, roughly a third of them singletons. Antigens for these TCRs are unknown. This specimen was cultured CD8+ T cells from PBMCs, taken from culture after CMV antigen stimulation. Source of these receptors: a human donor in good health (CMV status not recorded). Some clones in this sample may be carry-over from other donors' samples.

The sample holds many counts of this clonotype. The chain has TRBV7-2 and TRBJ2-4; D not certain. V was clipped by 5 bases and J by 5 bases, with 7 bases between them. This CDR3 spans 12 amino acids. In germline, CDR1 is SGHTA, CDR2 FQGNSA. The CDR3 is CASSTVENIQYF. The CDR3 DNA sequence: TGTGCCAGCAGCACGGTCGAAAACATTCAGTACTTC.

This clonotype occurred a few times. This chain joins TRBV4-2 and TRBJ2-1, with TRBD1 matching over 8 bases. Per germline, CDR1 LGHNA and CDR2 YNFKEQ. CDR3 size: 15 residues. V lost 3 bases and J lost 8; bases outside the gene matches: 9. The CDR3 DNA is TGTGCCAGCAGCCAGACCAGGGGGCGCGTGGATGAGCAGTTCTTC. It encodes CASSQTRGRVDEQFF.